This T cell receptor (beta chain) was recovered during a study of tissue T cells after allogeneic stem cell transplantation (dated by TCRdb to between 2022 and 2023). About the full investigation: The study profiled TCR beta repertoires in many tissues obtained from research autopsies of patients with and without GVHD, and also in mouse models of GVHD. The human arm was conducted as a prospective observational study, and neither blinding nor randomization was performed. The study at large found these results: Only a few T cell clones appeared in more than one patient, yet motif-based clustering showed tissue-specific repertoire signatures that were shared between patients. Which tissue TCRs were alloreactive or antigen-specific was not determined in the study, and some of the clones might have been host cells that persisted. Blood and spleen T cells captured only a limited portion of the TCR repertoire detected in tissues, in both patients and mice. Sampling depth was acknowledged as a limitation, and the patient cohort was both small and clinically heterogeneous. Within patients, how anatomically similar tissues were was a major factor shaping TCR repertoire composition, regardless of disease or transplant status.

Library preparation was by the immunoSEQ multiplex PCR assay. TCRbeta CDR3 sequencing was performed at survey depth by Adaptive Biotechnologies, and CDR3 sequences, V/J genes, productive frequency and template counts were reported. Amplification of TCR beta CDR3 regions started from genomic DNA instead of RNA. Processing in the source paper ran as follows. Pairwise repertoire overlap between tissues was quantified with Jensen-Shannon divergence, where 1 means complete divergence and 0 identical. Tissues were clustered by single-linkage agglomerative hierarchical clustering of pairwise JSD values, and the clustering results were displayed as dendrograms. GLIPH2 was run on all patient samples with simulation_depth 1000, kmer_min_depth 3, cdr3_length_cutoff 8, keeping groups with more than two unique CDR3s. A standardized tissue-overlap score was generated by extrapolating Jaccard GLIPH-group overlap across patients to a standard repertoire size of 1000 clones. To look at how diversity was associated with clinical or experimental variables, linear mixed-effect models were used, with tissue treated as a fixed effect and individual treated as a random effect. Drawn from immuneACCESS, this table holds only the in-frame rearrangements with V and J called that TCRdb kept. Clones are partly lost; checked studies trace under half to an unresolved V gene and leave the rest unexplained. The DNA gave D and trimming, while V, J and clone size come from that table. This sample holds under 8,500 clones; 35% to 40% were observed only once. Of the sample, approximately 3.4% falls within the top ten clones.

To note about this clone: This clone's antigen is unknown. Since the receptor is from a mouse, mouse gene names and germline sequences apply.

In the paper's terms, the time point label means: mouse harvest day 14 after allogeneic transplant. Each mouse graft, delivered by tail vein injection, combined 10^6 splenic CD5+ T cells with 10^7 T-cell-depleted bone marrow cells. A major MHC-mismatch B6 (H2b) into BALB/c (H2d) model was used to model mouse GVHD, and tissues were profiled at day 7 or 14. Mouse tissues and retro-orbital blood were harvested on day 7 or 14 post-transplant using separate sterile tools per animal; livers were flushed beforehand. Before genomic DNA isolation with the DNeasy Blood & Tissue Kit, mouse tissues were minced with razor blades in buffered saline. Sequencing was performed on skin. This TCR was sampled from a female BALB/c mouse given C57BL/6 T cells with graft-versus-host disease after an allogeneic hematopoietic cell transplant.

The CDR3 sequence is CASGVPGQGGNSPLYF. The sequenced part of the CDR3 DNA is TGTGCCAGCGGTGTCCCGGGACAGGGGGGAAATTCGCCCCTCTAC. The sequence links TRBV13-2 to TRBJ1-6, and TRBD1 matches 11 of the central bases. The CDR3 extends 1 residue past the end of the read, so its final part is completed from the germline J gene. TRBJ1-6 is an ORF for which the function is uncertain. From its cysteine to its phenylalanine, the CDR3 spans 16 amino acids. Only the CDR3 bases that were read are kept: 45 of them, in frame from base 1. The V end gives up 3 bases and the J end 7 bases, leaving 6 bases in the junction not matched to a gene. The germline V gene (reference sequence) specifies NNHNN as CDR1 and SYGAGS as CDR2.